The 20 T cell receptor beta chains reported below all come from one sample, sequenced in a study of T-cell reconstitution after alpha-beta-depleted transplantation in children. During its preparation, the TCRbeta library received unique molecular identifiers. TCRdb fed the PCR reads into MiXCR, producing one record per CDR3 protein. The sample records more than 150,000 distinct CDR3 sequences, approximately 6.6% being singletons. The sequencing here drew on PBMCs from the stem cell graft donor, taken from the stem cell graft. The source of these receptors is a human donor who donated a stem cell graft to a child with Wiskott-Aldrich syndrome.

This clonotype occurred many times. This chain joins TRBV20-1 and TRBJ2-5, with D tentatively TRBD1 or TRBD2 (5 bases each). Germline V gene lookup returns CDR1 DFQATT and CDR2 SNEGSKA (reference sequence). This CDR3 spans 14 amino acids. Deletions cut 3 bases from V and 1 base from J, with 12 bases between. The DNA for the CDR3 is TGCAGTGCTAGGAAGGGACGGGGCCAAGAGACCCAGTACTTC. Residues: CSARKGRGQETQYF.

This clonotype has only a few counts. V gene TRBV7-2 combines with J gene TRBJ1-5, with TRBD1 as a possible D gene (5 bases). Germline CDR1 is SGHTA and CDR2 is FQGNSA. The CDR3 sequence is 14 residues long. The ends were cut back, 8 bases at V and 4 bases at J, with 15 bases in the middle. Written as DNA, the CDR3 is TGTGCCAGCCAAACGGGCCGGGGGAATCAGCCCCAGCATTTT. Translating it yields CASQTGRGNQPQHF.

The rearrangement links TRBV20-1 to TRBJ1-3; 8 bases are shared with TRBD1. Trimming removed 5 bases from V and 3 bases from J; junction bases left unmatched: 6. The CDR3 sequence is 14 residues long. Germline V gene sequence: CDR1 DFQATT, CDR2 SNEGSKA (reference sequence). As DNA, the CDR3 is TGCAGTGCTGACAGAGGGACAGGTGGAAACACCATATATTTT. It is translated as CSADRGTGGNTIYF.

The chain couples TRBV30 to TRBJ2-3; a possible D gene is TRBD2 (5 bases). The CDR3 runs to 14 residues. Germline lookup yields CDR1 GTSNPN and CDR2 SVGIG (reference sequence). Trimming left V 5 bases short and J 0 bases short, with 12 bases between. DNA for the CDR3: TGTGCCTGGTCGTTGGGGAGAAGCACAGATACGCAGTATTTT. Its protein is CAWSLGRSTDTQYF. Supplemented by reference TRBV30 and TRBJ2-3, the full variable domain reads SQTIHQWPATLVQPVGSPLSLECTVEGTSNPNLYWYRQAAGRGLQLLFYSVGIGQISSEVPQNLSASRPQDRQFILSSKKLLLSDSGFYLCAWSLGRSTDTQYFGPGTRLTVL.

This clonotype was observed a handful of times. The rearrangement uses TRBV9 and TRBJ2-7; 10 nucleotides agree with TRBD1. The V and J ends lost 0 bases and 1 base, in that order; junction bases with no gene match: 10. This CDR3 has 18 residues. Germline loops: CDR1 SGDLS, CDR2 YYNGEE. The CDR3 protein is CASSVGLGRTGGSYEQYF. In nucleotides, the CDR3 is TGTGCCAGCAGCGTAGGGCTAGGGAGGACAGGGGGGTCCTACGAGCAGTACTTC.

This clonotype was detected ten times or more. The chain links TRBV12-3 or TRBV12-4 to TRBJ1-5; D ambiguous. CDR3 length: 13 amino acids. V shed 3 bases and J shed 6 bases, with 9 bases lying between them. The CDR3 coding sequence is TGTGCCAGCAGTTTTTCCGCGGGTCAGCCCCAGCATTTT. Encoded protein: CASSFSAGQPQHF.

This clonotype was counted between two and nine times. The V gene is TRBV6-1, the J gene TRBJ2-3; perhaps D is TRBD1 or TRBD2 (5 bases each). CDR1 and CDR2 from the germline V gene are MNHNS and SASEGT. The CDR3 loop spans 13 amino acids. Trimming pared 4 bases from V and 1 base from J, leaving 6 bases between. Here the CDR3 DNA reads TGTGCCAGCAGTGGGGACGGCACAGATACGCAGTATTTT. Amino acid sequence: CASSGDGTDTQYF.

This clonotype was counted many times. The rearrangement uses TRBV20-1 and TRBJ2-7; the D gene is possibly TRBD1 (6 bases). V shed 6 bases and J shed 0 bases, with 12 bases lying between them. This CDR3 is 13 amino acids long. The germline gives CDR1 DFQATT, CDR2 SNEGSKA (reference sequence). The CDR3 nucleotides read TGCAGTGCCCGGTGGACAGACTCCTACGAGCAGTACTTC. It yields the protein CSARWTDSYEQYF.

V gene TRBV20-1 combines with J gene TRBJ2-7, with TRBD1 matching 10 bases. Germline trimming cut 1 base from V and 5 bases from J; bases unmatched to any gene: 11. The CDR3 length is 16 residues. CDR1 is DFQATT, CDR2 SNEGSKA, per germline (reference sequence). The CDR3 reads CSARVRQGAHRDEQYF. As DNA, the CDR3 is TGCAGTGCTAGAGTGAGACAGGGGGCGCATAGGGACGAGCAGTACTTC.

This clonotype was detected many times. The chain links TRBV29-1 to TRBJ1-1, with D possibly TRBD1 on 6 matching bases. Looked up from germline, CDR1 is SQVTM and CDR2 is ANQGSEA. The CDR3 length is 11 residues. Trimming removed 3 bases from V and 7 bases from J, with 9 bases in between. The CDR3 DNA follows: TGCAGCGTTGAGGAGGGGGGTGAAGCTTTCTTT. Translating it yields CSVEEGGEAFF.

This clonotype was seen at least ten times. The chain uses TRBV7-8 and TRBJ1-1, with 7 bases fitting TRBD1. CDR3 size: 16 residues. In germline, CDR1 is SGHVS, CDR2 FQNEAQ. J gave up 0 bases and V 0 bases, and 4 bases lay outside the gene matches. The CDR3 loop is CASSLARTGLNTEAFF. The CDR3 DNA is TGTGCCAGCAGCTTAGCCCGGACAGGCCTGAACACTGAAGCTTTCTTT.

This clonotype occurred many times. V gene TRBV4-2 combines with J gene TRBJ1-6; D possibly corresponds to TRBD1 (5 bases). Germline V gene data show CDR1 as LGHNA and CDR2 as YNFKEQ. V lost 1 base and J lost 8, with 18 bases in between. The CDR3 consists of 17 residues. CDR3 DNA: TGTGCCAGCAGCCAAGGGGGGGTCCAGGGCGCGGATTCACCCCTCCACTTT. Amino acids: CASSQGGVQGADSPLHF.

This clonotype was found many times. The chain uses TRBV5-5 and TRBJ1-1; TRBD1 agrees at 8 bases. The V gene's germline CDR1 is SGHKS and CDR2 YYEKEE (reference sequence). After removal of 4 bases from V and 8 bases from J, the junction contained 10 bases not matched to a gene. CDR3 length: 14 amino acids. DNA for the CDR3: TGTGCCAGCAGCGGGGGGTACAGGGGGAAGGAAGCTTTCTTT. It encodes CASSGGYRGKEAFF.

This clonotype has just a few counts. The chain is built from TRBV7-8 and TRBJ2-2, with D possibly matching TRBD1 (6 bases). Germline CDR1 SGHVS, CDR2 FQNEAQ. Trimming took 5 bases from V and 2 from J, leaving 9 bases between them. The CDR3 spans 14 residues. The CDR3 bases are TGTGCCAGCAGCGAGGACAGAAACACCGGGGAGCTGTTTTTT. Its protein is CASSEDRNTGELFF.

This clonotype was observed at least ten times. The chain joins TRBV20-1 to TRBJ2-5; D is unclear. The CDR3 totals 12 residues. V was trimmed by 3 bases and J by 2 bases, leaving 7 bases between them. Germline V CDR1 and CDR2: DFQATT, SNEGSKA (reference sequence). The CDR3 bases are TGCAGTGCTAGTAGAGGACAAGAGACCCAGTACTTC. This gives the protein CSASRGQETQYF.

The chain combines TRBV12-3 or TRBV12-4 with TRBJ1-2; D may be TRBD1 (6 bases). The CDR3 length is 14 residues. V gave up 6 bases and J gave up 0 bases, with 11 bases separating them. The CDR3 reads CASRDTGSNYGYTF. DNA for the CDR3: TGTGCCAGCAGAGACACAGGGTCTAACTATGGCTACACCTTC.

The chain couples TRBV29-1 to TRBJ1-1; 7 positions agree with TRBD1. The CDR3 has 11 residues. Germline loops: CDR1 SQVTM, CDR2 ANQGSEA. The J segment lost 7 bases and the V segment lost 6 bases, leaving 5 bases of the junction unmatched. The DNA for the CDR3 is TGCAGCGTCCAGAGGGGGCGTGAAGCTTTCTTT. This sequence encodes CSVQRGREAFF.

There are many counts of this clonotype. This chain joins TRBV5-1 and TRBJ2-3; tentatively, D is TRBD1 (6 bases). The CDR3 totals 12 residues. Germline CDR1 SGHRS, CDR2 YFSETQ. Trimming took 9 bases from V and 2 from J, leaving 10 bases between them. The DNA of the CDR3 is TGCGCCACGAGGGACAACACAGATACGCAGTATTTT. Protein product: CATRDNTDTQYF.

Ten or more counts support this clonotype. DNA of the CDR3: TGTGCCAGCAGTTTATCCCAACCCCATCTTTACAATGAGCAGTTCTTC. As protein: CASSLSQPHLYNEQFF. The chain is built from TRBV12-3 or TRBV12-4 and TRBJ2-1; no definite D call. Trimming removed 2 bases from V and 4 bases from J, with 15 bases in between. The CDR3 is 16 amino acids.

This clonotype has ten or more counts. The rearrangement joins TRBV7-9 to TRBJ1-1, with D perhaps TRBD1 (5 bases). Germline V gene sequence: CDR1 SEHNR, CDR2 FQNEAQ (reference sequence). This CDR3 region has 14 residues. V was clipped by 2 bases and J by 4 bases, with 11 bases between them. The CDR3 spells CASSLPERGTEAFF. CDR3 coding DNA: TGTGCCAGCAGCTTACCGGAAAGGGGCACTGAAGCTTTCTTT.